One sample yielded the 27 T cell receptor beta chains listed below, sequenced in a study of blood T cell repertoires in COVID-19 (dated by TCRdb to the early 2020s). Libraries were built with the immunoSEQ multiplex PCR assay. The source is immuneACCESS, and TCRdb retained only in-frame sequences with V and J called. Part of the clones is not carried over; for the studies checked, unresolved V genes explain less than half of this, and the remainder is unexplained. This sample lists about 110,000 clones; 76% were detected once. The ten largest clones capture about 3.7% of the sample. The sequenced material came from peripheral blood. Every receptor here comes from a woman of 80 years or more with acute or convalescent COVID-19.

The chain is built from TRBV10-1 and TRBJ2-7, with D possibly matching TRBD1 (6 bases). This CDR3 has 14 residues. Germline V CDR1 and CDR2: WNHNN, SYGVQD (reference sequence). With 2 bases removed from V and 0 bases from J, the gap between germline ends came to 8 bases. For the CDR3, the DNA is TGCGCCAGCAGTGAGGGGACAAGCTCCTACGAGCAGTACTTC. Protein: CASSEGTSSYEQYF.

The V call is TRBV10-2, the J call TRBJ1-2, with a tentative D call TRBD1 (6 bases). This CDR3 is 14 amino acids long. The germline CDR1 and CDR2 sequences are WSHSY and SAAADI. With 6 bases removed from V and 4 bases from J, the gap between germline ends came to 15 bases. CDR3 sequence (DNA): TGCGCCAGCAGCCCCTGGGACAACCTCTATGGCTACACCTTC. It specifies CASSPWDNLYGYTF.

The CDR3 DNA is TGTGCCAGCAGTCTCCCTCAGGGGTCCAACCATTATAATTCACCCCTCCACTTT. Translating it yields CASSLPQGSNHYNSPLHF. The J gene is TRBJ1-6, the V gene TRBV27; a weak D match, TRBD1 (6 bases). Deletions cut 5 bases from V and 4 bases from J, with 21 bases between. CDR3 size: 18 residues. CDR1 is MNHEY, CDR2 SMNVEV, per germline (reference sequence).

This rearrangement joins TRBV18 to TRBJ2-7; 15 bases map to TRBD2. The V segment lost 4 bases and the J segment 6 bases; nucleotides outside the gene matches: 4. Germline loops: CDR1 KGHSH, CDR2 LQKENI. CDR3 size: 15 residues. The CDR3 DNA is TGTGCCAGCTCACTCCCGGGACTAGCGGGAGGCGAGCAGTACTTC. It yields the protein CASSLPGLAGGEQYF.

The rearrangement uses TRBV2 and TRBJ2-7, with D possibly TRBD1 on 5 matching bases. Germline values: CDR1 SNHLY, CDR2 FYNNEI. V was trimmed by 8 bases and J by 2 bases, leaving 10 bases between them. The CDR3 is 12 amino acids. Here the CDR3 reads CASHRTTYEQYF. CDR3 bases: TGTGCCAGCCACAGGACCACCTACGAGCAGTACTTC.

The V gene is TRBV6-4, the J gene TRBJ1-1; 9 bases are shared with TRBD1. Germline V gene lookup returns CDR1 MRHNA and CDR2 SNTAGT. CDR3 length: 15 amino acids. With 6 bases clipped from V and 4 bases from J, the junction kept 9 bases outside the gene matches. The CDR3 loop reads CASRAQGAQGTEAFF. CDR3 DNA sequence: TGTGCCAGCAGGGCACAGGGGGCTCAGGGCACTGAAGCTTTCTTT.

The V gene is TRBV5-1, the J gene TRBJ2-7; D perhaps matches TRBD1 (6 bases). Germline assignment: CDR1 SGHRS and CDR2 YFSETQ. The V end was cut by 0 bases, the J end by 5 bases, with 15 bases between. The CDR3 totals 15 residues. The CDR3 DNA reads as TGCGCCAGCAGCTTGGAGGGGGTTACCCTCCACGAGCAGTACTTC. Translated: CASSLEGVTLHEQYF.

V and J are TRBV19 and TRBJ2-5, with 15 bases lining up with TRBD2. J lost 4 bases, V lost 3 bases, and 6 bases had no gene match. Germline V gives CDR1 LNHDA, CDR2 SQIVND (reference sequence). The CDR3 length is 17 residues. CDR3 protein: CASSMGGLAGGGETQYF. CDR3 DNA: TGTGCCAGTAGTATGGGGGGACTAGCGGGAGGTGGAGAGACCCAGTACTTC.

The gene calls are TRBV3-1 (or the pseudogene TRBV3-2) and TRBJ2-7; no clear D gene. Germline assignment: CDR1 LGHDT and CDR2 YNNKEL (reference sequence). The CDR3 has 11 residues. The V and J ends lost 1 base and 9 bases respectively, with 7 bases between them. This CDR3 is CASSQGPGQYF. The CDR3, as DNA: TGTGCCAGCAGCCAAGGCCCCGGGCAGTACTTC.

This sequence joins TRBV28 and TRBJ1-2; D ambiguous. V lost 5 bases and J lost 3, with 13 bases in between. The CDR3 has 14 residues. From germline, CDR1 is MDHEN and CDR2 SYDVKM. CDR3 coding DNA: TGTGCCAGCAGTCGAGCCAGCGTGGACTATGGCTACACCTTC. This sequence encodes CASSRASVDYGYTF.

The V gene is TRBV6-6, the J gene TRBJ2-2, with TRBD1 as a possible D gene (5 bases). V was shortened by 6 bases and J by 2 bases, with 13 bases between the two germline ends. Germline V gives CDR1 MNHNY, CDR2 SVGAGI (reference sequence). The CDR3 runs 15 residues. CDR3 sequence (DNA): TGTGCCAGCAGCCTACAGGTACCCAACACCGGGGAGCTGTTTTTT. Residues: CASSLQVPNTGELFF.

The chain uses TRBV19 and TRBJ1-5; TRBD1 matches 10 bases. The CDR3 contains 20 residues. V lost 5 bases, J lost 2 bases, and 18 bases stayed unmatched. From germline, CDR1 is LNHDA and CDR2 SQIVND (reference sequence). For the CDR3, the DNA is TGTGCCAGTAGTCCCACCAGGGGACAGGGGCGCTTTAGGGGCAATCAGCCCCAGCATTTT. This encodes CASSPTRGQGRFRGNQPQHF.

V and J are TRBV30 and TRBJ1-3; D remains ambiguous. V lost 3 bases and J lost 2, with 14 bases in between. CDR1 is GTSNPN, CDR2 SVGIG, per germline (reference sequence). The CDR3 sequence is 15 residues long. The CDR3 nucleotides are TGTGCCTGGAGGAGCCGGAGGGTGCCTGGAAACACCATATATTTT. It yields the protein CAWRSRRVPGNTIYF.

V usage is TRBV11-2 and J usage is TRBJ1-2, with TRBD1 matching over 8 bases. Germline CDR1 SGHAT, CDR2 FQNNGV. This CDR3 is 15 amino acids long. J was trimmed by 7 bases and V by 5 bases; bases with no gene match: 12. This CDR3 is CASSTRPGQASGYTF. The CDR3 DNA follows: TGTGCCAGCAGCACCCGCCCGGGACAGGCATCTGGCTACACCTTC.

The CDR3 loop reads CASSEGRESETQYF. CDR3 coding DNA: TGTGCCAGCAGCGAGGGCCGGGAATCCGAGACCCAGTACTTC. V is TRBV7-3 and J is TRBJ2-5; possible D gene TRBD2, 5 bases. V was shortened by 5 bases and J by 5 bases, with 15 bases between the two germline ends. CDR3 length equals 14 residues. The germline gives CDR1 SGHTA, CDR2 FQGTGA.

CDR3 nucleotides: TGTGCCATCAGTGACAGGGAACTCTCTGGAAACACCATATATTTT. Encoded protein: CAISDRELSGNTIYF. V is TRBV10-3 and J is TRBJ1-3; D is possibly TRBD1 (5 bases). The CDR3 is 15 amino acids. V lost 3 bases and J lost 0, with 9 bases in between. From germline, CDR1 is ENHRY and CDR2 SYGVKD.

The chain carries TRBV20-1 and TRBJ2-3; D remains ambiguous. V lost 1 base and J 3 bases, leaving 2 bases between the germline ends. CDR3 length: 11 residues. Germline V gene sequence: CDR1 DFQATT, CDR2 SNEGSKA (reference sequence). The DNA of the CDR3 is TGCAGTGCTAGAGCTACAGATACGCAGTATTTT. This sequence encodes CSARATDTQYF.

This sequence joins TRBV19 and TRBJ2-5; D is ambiguous. Germline values: CDR1 LNHDA, CDR2 SQIVND (reference sequence). The CDR3 is 13 residues long. V lost 2 bases and J lost 2, with 6 bases in between. The CDR3 DNA sequence: TGTGCCAGTAGTATATGGCAGCAAGAGACCCAGTACTTC. It is translated as CASSIWQQETQYF.

The chain employs TRBV5-8 and TRBJ2-5; 11 bases map to TRBD2. Germline V gene lookup returns CDR1 SGHTS and CDR2 YDEGEE. This CDR3 region has 17 residues. V dropped 0 bases and J dropped 4; count of bases not matched to a gene: 8. CDR3 residues: CASSLVSGRVFSETQYF. CDR3 nucleotides: TGTGCCAGCAGCTTGGTTAGCGGGAGGGTGTTTTCAGAGACCCAGTACTTC.

This clone was observed a few times. The junction differs from germline at one of its ends, possibly a read error. This rearrangement joins TRBV4-2 to TRBJ2-7; 8 bases match TRBD1. This CDR3 is built from 14 residues. Germline loops: CDR1 LGHNA, CDR2 YNFKEQ. The CDR3 DNA reads as TGTGCCAGCAGCCAAGATAGAGGGGACAGGCGGCGAAACTTC. Translation: CASSQDRGDRRRNF.

This chain links TRBV5-1 with TRBJ1-2; 8 bases match TRBD1. This CDR3 has 12 amino acids. Trimming took 5 bases from V and 7 from J; bases not matched to a gene: 4. The germline CDR1 and CDR2 sequences are SGHRS and YFSETQ. This CDR3 is CASRQDRAGYTF. Here the CDR3 DNA reads TGCGCCAGCAGGCAGGACAGGGCTGGCTACACCTTC.

The rearrangement uses TRBV6-5 and TRBJ1-3; D may be TRBD1 (6 bases). This CDR3 region has 12 residues. Germline V gene data show CDR1 as MNHEY and CDR2 as SVGAGI. The V and J ends lost 10 bases and 7 bases respectively, with 14 bases between them. The CDR3 is CATGQSDNTIYF. CDR3 nucleotides: TGTGCCACCGGACAGAGTGATAACACCATATATTTT.

The V call is TRBV7-2, the J call TRBJ2-1; 7 nucleotides line up with TRBD1. V gave up 1 base and J gave up 14 bases; unmatched junction bases: 5. The CDR3 runs 12 residues. CDR1 is SGHTA and CDR2 is FQGNSA in the germline V gene. The CDR3 spells CASSLETGTEFF. The CDR3 DNA reads TGTGCCAGCAGCTTAGAGACAGGGACAGAGTTCTTC.

In its sample, this clone was seen once. The chain recombines TRBV2 with TRBJ1-3; 8 bases fit TRBD1. The CDR3 spans 16 residues. CDR1 and CDR2 from the germline V gene are SNHLY and FYNNEI. V was pared by 6 bases and J by 4 bases, with 11 bases of the junction left unmatched. CDR3 DNA sequence: TGTGCCAGCAGGGTCCCCGGACAGGGCCTAGGAAACACCATATATTTT. Translated, it gives CASRVPGQGLGNTIYF.

The chain links TRBV2 to TRBJ2-2; 8 bases map to TRBD1. Germline trimming cut 5 bases from V and 3 bases from J; bases unmatched to any gene: 5. The CDR3 loop spans 15 amino acids. Germline values: CDR1 SNHLY, CDR2 FYNNEI. The CDR3 here is CASSPRQGYTGELFF. Here the CDR3 DNA reads TGTGCCAGCAGTCCACGACAGGGGTACACCGGGGAGCTGTTTTTT.

J is TRBJ1-2 and V is TRBV18; TRBD1 agrees at 9 bases. Germline values: CDR1 KGHSH, CDR2 LQKENI. This CDR3 contains 16 residues. Trimming took 3 bases from V and 8 from J; bases not matched to a gene: 13. DNA of the CDR3: TGTGCCAGCTCACCGGCTCGGGGACAGGGTACGGGAGGCTACACCTTC. This codes for CASSPARGQGTGGYTF.

V usage is TRBV3-1 (or the pseudogene TRBV3-2) and J usage is TRBJ2-2; TRBD2 might be the D (6 bases). Looked up from germline, CDR1 is LGHDT and CDR2 is YNNKEL (reference sequence). The CDR3 sequence is 19 residues long. V dropped 4 bases and J dropped 1 base, with 22 bases sitting between them. This CDR3 reads CASSPGPLVAVRNTGELFF. CDR3 DNA: TGTGCCAGCAGCCCAGGGCCCCTCGTAGCGGTAAGGAACACCGGGGAGCTGTTTTTT.